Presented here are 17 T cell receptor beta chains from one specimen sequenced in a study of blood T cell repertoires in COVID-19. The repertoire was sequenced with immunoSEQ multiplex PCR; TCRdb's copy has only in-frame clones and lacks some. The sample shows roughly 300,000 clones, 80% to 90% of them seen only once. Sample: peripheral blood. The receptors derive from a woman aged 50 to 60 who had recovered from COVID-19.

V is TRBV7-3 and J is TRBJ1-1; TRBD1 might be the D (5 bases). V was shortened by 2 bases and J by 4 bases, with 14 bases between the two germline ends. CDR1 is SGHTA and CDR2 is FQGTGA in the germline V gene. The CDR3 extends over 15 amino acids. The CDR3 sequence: CASSLDLGGSTEAFF. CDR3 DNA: TGTGCCAGCAGCTTAGACCTCGGGGGGAGCACTGAAGCTTTCTTT.

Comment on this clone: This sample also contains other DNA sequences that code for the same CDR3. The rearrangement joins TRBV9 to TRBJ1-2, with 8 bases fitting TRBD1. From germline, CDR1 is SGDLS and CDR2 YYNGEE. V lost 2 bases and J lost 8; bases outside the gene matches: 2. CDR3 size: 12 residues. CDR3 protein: CASSVGQGGYTF. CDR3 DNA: TGTGCCAGCAGCGTCGGACAGGGAGGCTACACCTTC.

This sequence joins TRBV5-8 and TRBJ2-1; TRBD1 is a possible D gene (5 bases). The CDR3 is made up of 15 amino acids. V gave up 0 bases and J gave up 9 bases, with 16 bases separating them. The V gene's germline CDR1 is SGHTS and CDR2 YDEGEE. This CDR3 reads CASSLGQGIRGEQFF. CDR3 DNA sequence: TGTGCCAGCAGCTTGGGCCAGGGAATTCGCGGTGAGCAGTTCTTC.

The CDR3 DNA sequence: TGTGCCAGCTCACCGGGTGCAGGAGGCTACGAGCAGTACTTC. Protein product: CASSPGAGGYEQYF. The V call is TRBV18, the J call TRBJ2-7, with D perhaps TRBD2 (5 bases). CDR3 length: 14 residues. The V end was cut by 3 bases, the J end by 3 bases, with 12 bases between. Germline V CDR1 and CDR2: KGHSH, LQKENI.

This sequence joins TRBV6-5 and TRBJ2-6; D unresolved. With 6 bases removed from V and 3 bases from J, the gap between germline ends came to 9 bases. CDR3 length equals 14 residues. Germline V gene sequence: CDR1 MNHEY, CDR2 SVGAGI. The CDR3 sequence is CASSRPGGANVLTF. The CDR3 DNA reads TGTGCCAGCAGCCGACCGGGTGGGGCCAACGTCCTGACTTTC.

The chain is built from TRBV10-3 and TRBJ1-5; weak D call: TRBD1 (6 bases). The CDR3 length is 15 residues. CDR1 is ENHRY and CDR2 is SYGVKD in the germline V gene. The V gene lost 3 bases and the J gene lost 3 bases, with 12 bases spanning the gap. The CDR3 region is CAISDRQAVNQPQHF. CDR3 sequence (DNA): TGTGCCATCAGTGACCGACAGGCGGTCAATCAGCCCCAGCATTTT.

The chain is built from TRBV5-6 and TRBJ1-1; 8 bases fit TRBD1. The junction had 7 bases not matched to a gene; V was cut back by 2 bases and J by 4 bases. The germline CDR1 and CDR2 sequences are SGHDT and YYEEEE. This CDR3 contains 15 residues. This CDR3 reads CASSLRTGLVTEAFF. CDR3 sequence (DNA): TGTGCCAGCAGCTTACGGACAGGGTTGGTCACTGAAGCTTTCTTT.

The CDR3 DNA reads as TGCGCCAGCAGCTCCGGTTGGAGAAATGAAAAACTGTTTTTT. This gives the protein CASSSGWRNEKLFF. This sequence joins TRBV5-1 and TRBJ1-4; no clear D. The CDR3 spans 14 residues. Deletions cut 3 bases from V and 5 bases from J, with 11 bases between. Per germline, CDR1 SGHRS and CDR2 YFSETQ.

The CDR3 bases are TGTGCCAGCAGCTTGACACTCTCTGGAAACACCATATATTTT. Residues: CASSLTLSGNTIYF. The gene calls are TRBV7-9 and TRBJ1-3; D unclear. Trimming stripped 3 bases from V and 0 bases from J, with 6 bases between. The germline V gene encodes CDR1 SEHNR and CDR2 FQNEAQ (reference sequence). CDR3 size: 14 residues. The full variable domain, its missing parts supplied by reference TRBV7-9 and TRBJ1-3, is DTGVSQNPRHKITKRGQNVTFRCDPISEHNRLYWYRQTLGQGPEFLTYFQNEAQLEKSRLLSDRFSAERPKGSFSTLEIQRTEQGDSAMYLCASSLTLSGNTIYFGEGSWLTVV.

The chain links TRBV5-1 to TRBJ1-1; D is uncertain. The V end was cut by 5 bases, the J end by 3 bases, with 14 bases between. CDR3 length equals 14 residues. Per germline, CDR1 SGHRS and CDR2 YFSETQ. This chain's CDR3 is CASSKREVDTEAFF. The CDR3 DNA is TGCGCCAGCAGTAAGAGGGAAGTAGACACTGAAGCTTTCTTT.

The CDR3 DNA is TGTGCCAGCAGTCCTGGGGTCGGACAGTTAGCTAACTATGGCTACACCTTC. This gives the protein CASSPGVGQLANYGYTF. This chain joins TRBV27 and TRBJ1-2, with D possibly being TRBD1 (6 bases). This CDR3 region has 17 residues. V lost 5 bases and J lost 0, with 19 bases in between. From germline, CDR1 is MNHEY and CDR2 SMNVEV (reference sequence).

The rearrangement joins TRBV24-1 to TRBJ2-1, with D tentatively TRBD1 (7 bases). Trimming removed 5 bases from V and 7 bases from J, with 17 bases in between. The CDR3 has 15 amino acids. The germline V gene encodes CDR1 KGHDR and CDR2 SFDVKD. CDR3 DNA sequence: TGTGCCACCAGTGGAAGGGCAGGGGGGCTGAATGAGCAGTTCTTC. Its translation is CATSGRAGGLNEQFF.

The CDR3, as DNA: TGCGCCAGCAGCCGCGGACTAGCCCTACAAGAGACCCAGTACTTC. Translation: CASSRGLALQETQYF. The rearrangement uses TRBV4-1 and TRBJ2-5, with TRBD2 identical over 8 bases. J gave up 2 bases and V 4 bases, and 6 bases lay outside the gene matches. The germline gives CDR1 MGHRA, CDR2 YSYEKL. The CDR3 runs 15 residues.

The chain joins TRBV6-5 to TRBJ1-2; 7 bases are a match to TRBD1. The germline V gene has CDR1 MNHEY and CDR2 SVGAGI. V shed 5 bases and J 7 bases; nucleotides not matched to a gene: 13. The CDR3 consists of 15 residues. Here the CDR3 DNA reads TGTGCCAGCAGTCGTAGGGACAGAACTAGTGGTGGCTACACCTTC. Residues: CASSRRDRTSGGYTF.

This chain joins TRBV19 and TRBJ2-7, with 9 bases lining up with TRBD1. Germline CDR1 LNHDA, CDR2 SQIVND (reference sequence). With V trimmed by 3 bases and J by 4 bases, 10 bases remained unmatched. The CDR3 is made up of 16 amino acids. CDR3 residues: CASSISGTGLRYEQYF. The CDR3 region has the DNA TGTGCCAGTAGTATTTCTGGGACAGGGTTACGGTACGAGCAGTACTTC. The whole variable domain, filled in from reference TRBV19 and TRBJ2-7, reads DGGITQSPKYLFRKEGQNVTLSCEQNLNHDAMYWYRQDPGQGLRLIYYSQIVNDFQKGDIAEGYSVSREKKESFPLTVTSAQKNPTAFYLCASSISGTGLRYEQYFGPGTRLTVT.

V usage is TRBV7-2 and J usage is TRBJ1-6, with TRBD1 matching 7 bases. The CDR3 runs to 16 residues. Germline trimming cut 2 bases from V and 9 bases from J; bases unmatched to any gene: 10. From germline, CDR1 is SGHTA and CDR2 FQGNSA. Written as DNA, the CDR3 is TGTGCCAGCAGCTTAAACTTCGACAGGGCGCGTTCACCCCTCCACTTT. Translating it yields CASSLNFDRARSPLHF.

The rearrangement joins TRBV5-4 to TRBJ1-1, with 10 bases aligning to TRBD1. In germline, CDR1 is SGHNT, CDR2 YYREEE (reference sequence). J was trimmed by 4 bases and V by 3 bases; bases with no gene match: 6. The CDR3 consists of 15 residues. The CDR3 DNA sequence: TGTGCCAGCAGCTGGGGGACAGGGGAGGCCACTGAAGCTTTCTTT. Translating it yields CASSWGTGEATEAFF.